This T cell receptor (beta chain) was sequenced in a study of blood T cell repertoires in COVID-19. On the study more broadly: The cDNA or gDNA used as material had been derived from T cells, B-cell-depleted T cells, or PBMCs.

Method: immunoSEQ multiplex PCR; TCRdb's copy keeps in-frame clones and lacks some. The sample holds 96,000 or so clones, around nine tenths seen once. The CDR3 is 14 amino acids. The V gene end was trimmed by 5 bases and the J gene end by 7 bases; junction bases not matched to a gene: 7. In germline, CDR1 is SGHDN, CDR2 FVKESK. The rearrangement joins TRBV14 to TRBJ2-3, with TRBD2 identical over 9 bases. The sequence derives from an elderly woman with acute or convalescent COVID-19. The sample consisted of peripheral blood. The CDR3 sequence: CASSDPSGDHTQYF. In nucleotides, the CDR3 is TGTGCCAGCAGCGACCCTAGCGGGGATCATACGCAGTATTTT. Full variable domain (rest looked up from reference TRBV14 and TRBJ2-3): EAGVTQFPSHSVIEKGQTVTLRCDPISGHDNLYWYRRVMGKEIKFLLHFVKESKQDESGMPNNRFLAERTGGTYSTLKVQPAELEDSGVYFCASSDPSGDHTQYFGPGTRLTVL.